This T cell receptor (beta chain) was found in a study of early T cells in non-severe SARS-CoV-2 infection. About the study: Sequencing was performed on bulk RNA from unsorted whole blood, leaving chains unpaired.

Overall study results and limits: Using VDJdb, the matching emphasized anti-spike CD8 responses while missing private and CD4 specificities.

V lost 0 bases and J lost 15; bases outside the gene matches: 11. Germline V CDR1 and CDR2: SGDLS, YYNGEE. This CDR3 comprises 15 residues. Unique molecular identifiers were added to individual cDNA molecules. TCRdb independently ran MiXCR on the 5' RACE reads; one entry per CDR3 protein. The table has 40,000 to 60,000 distinct CDR3 sequences, 12% seen once; the top ten hold about 8.9%. This clonotype was found many times. The antigen is not known. The sample comprised whole blood. This receptor was taken from an adult who was a healthcare worker with PCR-confirmed SARS-CoV-2 infection or an uninfected control (not recorded which). This chain uses TRBV9 with TRBJ2-1; TRBD2 matches at 11 bases. The CDR3 spells CASSVDSGRALRLFF. For the CDR3, the DNA is TGTGCCAGCAGCGTAGATAGCGGGAGGGCCTTGAGGCTGTTCTTC.